The rows below give T cell receptor beta chains drawn from one sample of a study of naive and memory T cell subsets. TCRdb itself ran the UMI-ligation and nested PCR reads through MiXCR, one entry per CDR3 protein. The repertoire holds over 100,000 distinct CDR3 sequences, with 35% to 40% as singletons. Sequencing was done on a sample of central memory CD4+ T cells from blood. These receptor sequences come from a human donor in good health. CDR3s leave out the opening cysteine and the closing phenylalanine or tryptophan. D genes are given only for firm matches.

D | V | CDR3
. | TRBV2 | ASSEQGPQLAKNIQY
TRBD2 | TRBV29-1 | SVRDYYTGELF
TRBD2 | TRBV27 | ASSRTSGYEQY
TRBD2 | TRBV28 | ASSPPGTSINEQF
. | TRBV29-1 | SVEGTVEAF
TRBD2 | TRBV20-1 | SASVTSGTHEQY
. | TRBV2 | ASSEQAVKGNEQF
. | TRBV30 | AWSVGESVY
. | TRBV7-2 | ASSLGGTGTEAF
. | TRBV6-6 | ASSYSQVHAGNTIY
. | TRBV20-1 | SARVRHNEKLF
. | TRBV7-8 | ASSLVGGSYNEQF
. | TRBV20-1 | SASFAGFSYEQY
. | TRBV7-3 | ASSLGLIRGETQY
TRBD1 | TRBV18 | ASSDRMGNQPQH
. | TRBV7-8 | ASSLGVVQSKNEKLF
TRBD2 | TRBV6-5 | ASSSQGLALSSYNEQF
. | TRBV6-5 | ASSYVWNTGELF
TRBD2 | TRBV5-1 | ASSPPRLAGGSGANVLT
. | TRBV10-2 | ASSESHISDTQY
. | TRBV3-1 | ASSQERAATQY
. | TRBV30 | AWSGGTWKGKNIQY
TRBD2 | TRBV6-5 | ASSYIGLAGGDEQF
. | TRBV12-3/TRBV12-4 | ASSLSGDSYEQY
TRBD1 | TRBV11-2 | ASSPPRTGGDTQY
TRBD2 | TRBV20-1 | SAEPPSGRWDIQY
. | TRBV6-2/TRBV6-3 | ASSTNHMGNEQF
. | TRBV2 | ASSSNRVDNSPLH
. | TRBV27 | ASSLRRQGGLNTGELF
TRBD1 | TRBV11-2 | ASSSRTGVPSDEQF
TRBD2 | TRBV20-1 | SARVLAGVVSGTDTQY
. | TRBV4-2 | ASSPRLLTDNEQF
TRBD2 | TRBV25-1 | ASSGDREKSSGRINEQY
. | TRBV20-1 | SALHPSGYGYT
TRBD1 | TRBV6-2/TRBV6-3 | ASSDAGTGLMNSPLH
. | TRBV20-1 | SGQADHYEQY
. | TRBV30 | AWRNPGADTQY
TRBD1 | TRBV27 | ASSSTGVAQY
TRBD1 | TRBV7-2 | ASSLVWAPGQGLGEKLF
TRBD1 | TRBV10-3 | AISGGTGKTNEQF
. | TRBV27 | ASTFRGHTGELF